This T cell receptor beta chain was obtained from a study of OX40 agonist ivuxolimab in advanced cancers. Whole-study context: Patients in dose escalation had liver, melanoma, kidney or head and neck cancers.

The table came from immunoSEQ multiplex PCR; TCRdb's copy has only in-frame clones and leaves some out. The table shows approximately 74,000 clones, with around 85% occurring only once. Germline CDR1 and CDR2: MDHEN and SYDVKM. The CDR3 length is 15 residues. Trimming took 10 bases from V and 1 from J; bases not matched to a gene: 8. Sequencing used CD4+ or CD8+ T cells sorted from blood, obtained in a trial of the OX40 agonist ivuxolimab. V usage is TRBV28 and J usage is TRBJ2-2; 8 nucleotides match TRBD2. The sequence was obtained from an adult with an advanced solid tumor such as melanoma, head and neck, liver or kidney cancer. The CDR3 loop reads CAISGRGGNTGELFF. For the CDR3, the DNA is TGTGCCATCTCGGGCCGGGGGGGGAACACCGGGGAGCTGTTTTTT.